This TCR beta chain stems from a study of molecular identifiers for immune sequencing clone quantification. The CDR3 is 15 amino acids. Germline loops: CDR1 LGHNA, CDR2 YSLEER. With regard to this clonotype: Germline is not matched at one junction end, which may reflect a read error.

For bulk TCR libraries, previously described methods and listed TCR primers were used. TCRdb independently ran MiXCR on the PCR reads; one entry per CDR3 protein. The table has about 330,000 distinct CDR3 sequences, 24% seen once. The specimen was naive CD8+ T cells from blood, with Jurkat cell RNA spiked in. Sample subset: FACS-sorted CD8+CD4-CCR7+CD45RA+ naive T cells. This receptor was taken from a human donor in good health. Some libraries in this study had Jurkat cell RNA spiked in. The chain employs TRBV4-3 and TRBJ2-7; D is tentatively TRBD1 or TRBD2 (5 bases each). CDR3 nucleotides: TGCGCCAGCCGCCAAGGGGCGAGCGGCGGATACGCGCAGTACTTC. This sequence encodes CASRQGASGGYAQYF.